These 4 T cell receptor beta chains came from one sample sequenced in a study of CD8 T cells in ankylosing spondylitis. Study findings and constraints: Characteristic, it appeared, of ankylosing spondylitis blood was a TCR beta motif of several highly homologous variants.

No antigens are known for them. TCRdb passed the 5' RACE reads through MiXCR, listing each CDR3 protein once. The table has hundreds of thousands of distinct CDR3 sequences, 20% to 30% seen once. Material for sequencing was blood, either unsorted or a sorted T cell fraction (not recorded which). The receptors were sampled from a male donor with ankylosing spondylitis.

The chain employs TRBV2 and TRBJ2-5, with TRBD1 matching 10 bases. The length of the CDR3 is 15 residues. Germline V gene data show CDR1 as SNHLY and CDR2 as FYNNEI. Trimming cost V 7 bases and J 5 bases; bases outside gene matches: 10. The CDR3 region is CASTIDRGRRETQYF. The CDR3 DNA follows: TGTGCCAGCACCATAGACAGGGGGCGCCGGGAGACCCAGTACTTC.

This clonotype has more than one count but fewer than ten. The chain is built from TRBV29-1 and TRBJ1-1; 9 bases map to TRBD1. Germline CDR1 is SQVTM and CDR2 is ANQGSEA. Trimming cost V 6 bases and J 4 bases; bases outside gene matches: 6. The CDR3 consists of 13 residues. The CDR3 protein is CSVLGQGGTEAFF. CDR3 sequence (DNA): TGCAGCGTGTTGGGACAGGGAGGCACTGAAGCTTTCTTT.

This clonotype has more than one count but fewer than ten. The chain uses TRBV9 and TRBJ1-1; TRBD1 agrees at 8 bases. V shed 4 bases, J shed 2 bases, and the junction held 10 bases outside the gene matches. The CDR3 totals 16 residues. In germline, CDR1 is SGDLS, CDR2 YYNGEE. CDR3 residues: CASSPLSGTGNTEAFF. CDR3 nucleotides: TGTGCCAGCAGCCCTCTATCCGGGACAGGCAACACTGAAGCTTTCTTT.

This clonotype was seen a few times. V is TRBV4-2 and J is TRBJ2-2, with 7 bases matching TRBD1. The CDR3 contains 16 residues. CDR1 LGHNA and CDR2 YNFKEQ come from the germline V gene. V was pared by 0 bases and J by 8 bases, with 9 bases of the junction left unmatched. The CDR3: CASSQDNGQGVGELFF. The CDR3 bases are TGTGCCAGCAGCCAAGACAACGGCCAGGGGGTGGGGGAGCTGTTTTTT.